These 24 T cell receptor beta chains came from one sample sequenced in a study of beta chain features in type 1 diabetes. Expressed TCRB transcripts were sequenced, since all the RNA that had been isolated was reverse transcribed. Using immunoSEQ multiplex PCR, the repertoire was profiled, and TCRdb retains in-frame clones only, with some absent. The data hold 130,000 to 150,000 clones, with 40% to 60% observed a single time. The sequenced sample consisted of Tregs from blood. These receptor sequences come from a man aged 18 to 30 in good health.

The V call is TRBV5-1, the J call TRBJ2-1, with 11 bases that match TRBD2. The CDR3 spans 18 residues. In germline, CDR1 is SGHRS, CDR2 YFSETQ. V trimming: 3 bases; J trimming: 2 bases; junction bases outside the gene matches: 10. In nucleotides, the CDR3 is TGCGCCAGCAGCTCGCCTCATACTAGCGGGAGTACCTACAATGAGCAGTTCTTC. This sequence encodes CASSSPHTSGSTYNEQFF.

This clone has only a few counts. The chain has TRBV28 and TRBJ2-7, with 10 bases matching TRBD1. Trimming at V came to 6 bases and at J to 6 bases, leaving 11 bases not matched to a gene. There are 15 residues in the CDR3. The V gene's germline CDR1 is MDHEN and CDR2 SYDVKM. This chain's CDR3 is CASSRGDRGFIEQYF. In DNA form, the CDR3 reads TGTGCCAGCAGCCGGGGGGACAGGGGATTTATCGAGCAGTACTTC.

This rearrangement joins TRBV5-1 to TRBJ2-5, with 12 bases aligning to TRBD2. This CDR3 region has 17 residues. Per the germline V gene, CDR1 is SGHRS and CDR2 is YFSETQ. The ends lost 3 bases at V and 4 bases at J; junction bases unmatched: 10. DNA for the CDR3: TGCGCCAGCAGCTATCGGACTAGCGGGAACTTGGGAGAGACCCAGTACTTC. Translated, it gives CASSYRTSGNLGETQYF.

The chain links TRBV25-1 to TRBJ2-7, with D possibly TRBD1 on 5 matching bases. The CDR3 is made up of 11 amino acids. Germline CDR1 reads MGHDK; CDR2 reads SYGVNS. Trimming shortened V by 7 bases and J by 2 bases, and 6 bases separated the two germline ends. CDR3 in amino acids: CASKGTYEQYF. The CDR3 nucleotides are TGTGCCAGCAAGGGGACCTACGAGCAGTACTTC.

This chain uses TRBV7-9 with TRBJ2-7; a weak D match, TRBD2 (5 bases). The CDR3 loop spans 12 amino acids. The germline gives CDR1 SEHNR, CDR2 FQNEAQ (reference sequence). V lost 5 bases, J lost 5 bases, and 10 bases lay in between. The CDR3 DNA sequence: TGTGCCAGCAGCCACGGAGGAGACGAGCAGTACTTC. It yields the protein CASSHGGDEQYF.

The V call is TRBV27, the J call TRBJ2-6; TRBD2 agrees at 9 bases. Per germline, CDR1 MNHEY and CDR2 SMNVEV (reference sequence). This CDR3 is 17 amino acids long. V dropped 3 bases and J dropped 3; count of bases not matched to a gene: 6. Written as DNA, the CDR3 is TGTGCCAGCAGTTTTGGCGGGGGGGCGGATGGGGCCAACGTCCTGACTTTC. Protein: CASSFGGGADGANVLTF.

The chain has TRBV4-2 and TRBJ2-3; possibly TRBD2 for D (6 bases). CDR3 length: 12 amino acids. Per germline, CDR1 LGHNA and CDR2 YNFKEQ. V gave up 2 bases and J gave up 11 bases, with 11 bases separating them. As DNA, the CDR3 is TGTGCCAGCAGCCAACGCGGGAATCAGCAGTATTTT. It codes for CASSQRGNQQYF.

Only one count was recorded for this clone. This rearrangement joins TRBV2 to TRBJ2-7; TRBD2 aligns across 8 bases. Germline loops: CDR1 SNHLY, CDR2 FYNNEI. The CDR3 totals 17 residues. V was pared by 9 bases and J by 0 bases, with 16 bases of the junction left unmatched. The CDR3 here is CASRYLVRAGGSYEQYF. CDR3 in DNA: TGTGCCAGTAGATATCTCGTTAGGGCGGGGGGCTCCTACGAGCAGTACTTC.

The chain combines TRBV15 with TRBJ2-2, with 10 bases aligning to TRBD1. V lost 0 bases, J lost 4 bases, and 8 bases stayed unmatched. This CDR3 is built from 18 residues. Germline values: CDR1 LNHNV, CDR2 YYDKDF (reference sequence). Here the CDR3 reads CATSRDLWTGGGTGELFF. CDR3 DNA: TGTGCCACCAGCAGAGATCTGTGGACAGGGGGAGGCACCGGGGAGCTGTTTTTT.

This clone appeared a few times. The rearrangement links TRBV27 to TRBJ1-2; no clear D gene. The germline CDR1 and CDR2 sequences are MNHEY and SMNVEV (reference sequence). Trimming removed 1 base at V and 4 bases at J, with 10 bases between. This CDR3 region has 14 residues. The CDR3 DNA follows: TGTGCCAGCAGTTTATTAGGAGGAAGCTATGGCTACACCTTC. Residues: CASSLLGGSYGYTF.

V and J are TRBV7-9 and TRBJ1-1; D is unclear. Germline CDR1 SEHNR, CDR2 FQNEAQ (reference sequence). The CDR3 contains 13 residues. V lost 5 bases, J lost 2 bases, and 9 bases lay in between. The CDR3 nucleotides read TGTGCCAGCAGCATGACACTCAACACTGAAGCTTTCTTT. This codes for CASSMTLNTEAFF.

V and J are TRBV4-2 and TRBJ1-4, with 9 bases lining up with TRBD1. This CDR3 spans 15 amino acids. Germline V lookup: CDR1 LGHNA, CDR2 YNFKEQ. V lost 3 bases and J lost 4; bases outside the gene matches: 3. The CDR3, as DNA: TGTGCCAGCAGCCAGGGGACAGGGAATAATGAAAAACTGTTTTTT. This translates into CASSQGTGNNEKLFF.

This sequence joins TRBV6-6 and TRBJ2-1, with unresolved D. Trimming cost V 4 bases and J 4 bases, with 11 bases left between them. The CDR3 is made up of 14 amino acids. Germline loops: CDR1 MNHNY, CDR2 SVGAGI (reference sequence). CDR3 sequence: CASSLRARYNEQFF. In nucleotides, the CDR3 is TGTGCCAGCAGTTTACGAGCCAGGTACAATGAGCAGTTCTTC.

The chain couples TRBV19 to TRBJ1-2, with TRBD1 matching over 9 bases. V was pared by 5 bases and J by 3 bases, with 4 bases of the junction left unmatched. The CDR3 covers 14 residues. Looked up from germline, CDR1 is LNHDA and CDR2 is SQIVND (reference sequence). The CDR3 spells CASSSWTGDYGYTF. CDR3 DNA sequence: TGTGCCAGTAGTTCATGGACAGGGGACTATGGCTACACCTTC.

This clone has a single count. This sequence joins TRBV6-5 and TRBJ1-2, with TRBD1 as a possible D gene (6 bases). With 7 bases removed from V and 4 bases from J, the gap between germline ends came to 16 bases. Germline V gene lookup returns CDR1 MNHEY and CDR2 SVGAGI. The CDR3 runs to 14 residues. CDR3 in DNA: TGTGCCAGCACCCGAGGGGGGGCCTCCTATGGCTACACCTTC. Protein sequence: CASTRGGASYGYTF.

V and J are TRBV10-3 and TRBJ2-3; 7 bases agree with TRBD2. V lost 8 bases to trimming and J lost 3 bases; unmatched junction nucleotides: 5. Looked up from germline, CDR1 is ENHRY and CDR2 is SYGVKD. This CDR3 has 13 residues. The CDR3 DNA follows: TGTGCCATCGATCGCGGGGGAACAGATACGCAGTATTTT. This encodes CAIDRGGTDTQYF.

This clone was seen more than once but under ten times. The V and J genes are TRBV6-1 and TRBJ2-2; D perhaps matches TRBD2 (5 bases). Trimming stripped 6 bases from V and 1 base from J, with 9 bases between. The length of the CDR3 is 14 residues. Germline CDR1 is MNHNS and CDR2 is SASEGT. DNA of the CDR3: TGTGCCAGCAGAAAGCGGATGAACACCGGGGAGCTGTTTTTT. This gives the protein CASRKRMNTGELFF.

This clone was seen only a few times. The chain carries TRBV7-2 and TRBJ2-5, with 9 bases fitting TRBD1. CDR1 is SGHTA, CDR2 FQGNSA, per germline. The junction had 2 bases not matched to a gene; V was cut back by 0 bases and J by 6 bases. CDR3 size: 14 residues. CDR3 in amino acids: CASSLAQGAKTQYF. CDR3 nucleotide sequence: TGTGCCAGCAGCTTAGCACAGGGGGCTAAGACCCAGTACTTC.

This clone was observed a handful of times. This chain joins TRBV4-2 and TRBJ1-5; D is perhaps TRBD1 (6 bases). The CDR3 has 15 amino acids. The germline CDR1 and CDR2 sequences are LGHNA and YNFKEQ. V dropped 1 base and J dropped 6 bases, with 13 bases sitting between them. The chain's CDR3 is CASSQVRGPRQPQHF. The CDR3 DNA is TGTGCCAGCAGCCAAGTCAGGGGTCCTCGTCAGCCCCAGCATTTT.

V usage is TRBV6-6 and J usage is TRBJ1-2; D gene ambiguous. Deletions cut 3 bases from V and 4 bases from J, with 9 bases between. Germline CDR1 is MNHNY and CDR2 is SVGAGI (reference sequence). The CDR3 is 13 amino acids. CDR3 loop: CASSYTGLYGYTF. The CDR3 DNA follows: TGTGCCAGCAGTTATACTGGGCTCTATGGCTACACCTTC.

A few counts support this clone. The genes are TRBV4-3 and TRBJ2-3, with 11 bases aligning to TRBD2. Germline CDR1 reads LGHNA; CDR2 reads YSLEER. V shed 1 base and J 7 bases; nucleotides not matched to a gene: 1. This CDR3 is built from 14 residues. The CDR3 coding sequence is TGCGCCAGCAGCCAAGCTAGCGGGGGGCATACGCAGTATTTT. Encoded protein: CASSQASGGHTQYF.

The gene calls are TRBV9 and TRBJ2-7; D possibly corresponds to TRBD2 (5 bases). V shed 4 bases and J shed 6 bases, with 20 bases lying between them. This CDR3 has 15 amino acids. The germline V gene has CDR1 SGDLS and CDR2 YYNGEE. The CDR3 here is CASSTRAVGVAEQYF. CDR3 DNA: TGTGCCAGCAGCACCCGTGCAGTCGGGGTAGCCGAGCAGTACTTC.

This clone was seen just once. The genes are TRBV7-2 and TRBJ2-7, with TRBD2 matching 10 bases. This CDR3 is built from 17 residues. The germline V gene encodes CDR1 SGHTA and CDR2 FQGNSA. Trimming removed 2 bases from V and 0 bases from J; junction bases left unmatched: 7. In DNA form, the CDR3 reads TGTGCCAGCAGCTTACTTACTAGCGGGACCTACTCCTACGAGCAGTACTTC. It specifies CASSLLTSGTYSYEQYF.

The chain has TRBV19 and TRBJ1-2; TRBD1 matches 7 bases. Germline CDR1 is LNHDA and CDR2 is SQIVND (reference sequence). V gave up 4 bases and J gave up 5 bases; unmatched junction bases: 1. This CDR3 has 12 amino acids. CDR3 loop: CASSTTGYGYTF. Written as DNA, the CDR3 is TGTGCCAGTAGTACGACAGGGTATGGCTACACCTTC.